The clone carrying this T cell receptor (beta chain) came up many times. From the reads, TCRdb called clonotypes with MiXCR, one entry per CDR3 protein. The sample lists about 180,000 distinct CDR3 sequences; approximately 15% were seen once. This sample stems from a study of T cell repertoires in cytomegalovirus infection. The V end was cut by 3 bases, the J end by 0 bases, with 9 bases between. CDR1 and CDR2 (germline): SGHTA, FQGNSA. This CDR3 comprises 15 residues. Sequenced sample: PBMCs. The TCR sequence derives from a human donor in good health (CMV status not recorded). Some clones in this sample may be carry-over from other donors' samples. The chain employs TRBV7-2 and TRBJ1-5; weak D call: TRBD1 (6 bases). CDR3 sequence: CASSLYRDSNQPQHF. CDR3 nucleotide sequence: TGTGCCAGCAGCTTGTACAGGGATAGCAATCAGCCCCAGCATTTT.